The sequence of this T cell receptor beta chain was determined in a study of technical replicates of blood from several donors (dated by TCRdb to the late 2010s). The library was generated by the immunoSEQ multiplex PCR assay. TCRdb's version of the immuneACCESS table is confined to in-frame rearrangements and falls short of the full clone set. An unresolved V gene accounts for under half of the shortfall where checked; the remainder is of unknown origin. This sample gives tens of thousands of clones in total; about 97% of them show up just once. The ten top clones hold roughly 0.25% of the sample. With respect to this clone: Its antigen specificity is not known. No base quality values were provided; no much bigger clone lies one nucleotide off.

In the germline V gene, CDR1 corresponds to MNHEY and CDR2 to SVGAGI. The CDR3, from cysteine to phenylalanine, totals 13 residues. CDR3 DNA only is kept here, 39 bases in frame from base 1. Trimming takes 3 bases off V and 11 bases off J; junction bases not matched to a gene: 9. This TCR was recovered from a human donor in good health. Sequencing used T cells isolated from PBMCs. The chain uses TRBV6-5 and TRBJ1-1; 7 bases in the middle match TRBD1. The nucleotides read TGTGCCAGCAGTTATGGGTCCGACAGGGATGCTTTCTTT. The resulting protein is CASSYGSDRDAFF.